This T cell receptor (beta chain) was retrieved from a study of T cells in localized non-small cell lung cancer. Study observations and caveats: Overall survival was longer when the density of T cells in the blood was higher. A single tumor region was sequenced, leaving heterogeneity possible. Clonality of T cells reached its maximum in uninvolved adjacent lung, surpassing tumor.

Libraries were prepared by immunoSEQ multiplex PCR; TCRdb keeps only in-frame clonotypes and omits some of them. The sample lists around 16,000 clones, approximately 89% occurring once. CDR1 MNHNY and CDR2 SVGAGI come from the germline V gene (reference sequence). V lost 5 bases, J lost 0 bases, and 9 bases lay in between. CDR3 length: 14 amino acids. About this clone: Its target is unknown.

This chain links TRBV6-6 with TRBJ2-3; possible D gene TRBD2, 5 bases. Sequences were derived from peripheral blood, sampled before any cancer treatment. The sequence derives from a female donor of 60 years or more with stage III squamous cell lung carcinoma. The CDR3 region is CASSPPGSTDTQYF. The DNA for the CDR3 is TGTGCCAGCAGTCCCCCGGGGAGCACAGATACGCAGTATTTT.